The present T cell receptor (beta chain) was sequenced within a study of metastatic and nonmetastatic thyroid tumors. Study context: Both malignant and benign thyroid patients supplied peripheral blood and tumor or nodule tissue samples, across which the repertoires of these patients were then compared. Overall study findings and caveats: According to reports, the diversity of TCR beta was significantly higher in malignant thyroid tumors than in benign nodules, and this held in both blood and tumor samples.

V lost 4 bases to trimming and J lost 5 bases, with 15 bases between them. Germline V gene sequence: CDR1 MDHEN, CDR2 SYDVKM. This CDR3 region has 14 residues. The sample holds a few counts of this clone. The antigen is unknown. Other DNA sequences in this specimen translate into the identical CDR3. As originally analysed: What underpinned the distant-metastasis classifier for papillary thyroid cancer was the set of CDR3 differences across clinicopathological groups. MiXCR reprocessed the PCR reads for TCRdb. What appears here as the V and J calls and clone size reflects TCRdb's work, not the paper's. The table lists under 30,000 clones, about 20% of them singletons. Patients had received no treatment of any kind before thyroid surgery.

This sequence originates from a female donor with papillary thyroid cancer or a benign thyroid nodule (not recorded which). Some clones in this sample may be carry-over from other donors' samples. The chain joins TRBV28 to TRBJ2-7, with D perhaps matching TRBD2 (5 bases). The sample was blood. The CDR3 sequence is CASSSLAGVNEQYF. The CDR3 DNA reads TGTGCCAGCAGTTCTCTAGCTGGAGTTAACGAGCAGTACTTC.